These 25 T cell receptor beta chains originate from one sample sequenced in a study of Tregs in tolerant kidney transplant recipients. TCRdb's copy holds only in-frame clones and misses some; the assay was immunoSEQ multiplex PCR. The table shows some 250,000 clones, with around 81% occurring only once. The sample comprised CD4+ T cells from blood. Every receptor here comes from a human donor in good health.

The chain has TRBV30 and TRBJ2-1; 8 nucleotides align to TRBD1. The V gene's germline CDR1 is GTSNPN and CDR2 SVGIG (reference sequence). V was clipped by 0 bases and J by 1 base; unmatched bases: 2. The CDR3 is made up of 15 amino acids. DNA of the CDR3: TGTGCCTGGAGTGTTGGACAGGGTTCCTACAATGAGCAGTTCTTC. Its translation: CAWSVGQGSYNEQFF.

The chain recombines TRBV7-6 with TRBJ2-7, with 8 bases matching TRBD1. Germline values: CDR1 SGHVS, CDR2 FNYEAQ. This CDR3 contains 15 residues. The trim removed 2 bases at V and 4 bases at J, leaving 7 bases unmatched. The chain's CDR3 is CASSLRTGPGYEQYF. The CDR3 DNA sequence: TGTGCCAGCAGCTTAAGGACAGGGCCGGGGTACGAGCAGTACTTC.

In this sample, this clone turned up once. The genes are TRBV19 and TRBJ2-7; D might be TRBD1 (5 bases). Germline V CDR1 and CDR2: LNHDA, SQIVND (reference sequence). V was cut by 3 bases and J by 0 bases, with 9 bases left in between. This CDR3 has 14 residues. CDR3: CASSIGQGSYEQYF. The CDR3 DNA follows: TGTGCCAGTAGTATCGGCCAGGGCTCCTACGAGCAGTACTTC. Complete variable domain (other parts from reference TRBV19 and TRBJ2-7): DGGITQSPKYLFRKEGQNVTLSCEQNLNHDAMYWYRQDPGQGLRLIYYSQIVNDFQKGDIAEGYSVSREKKESFPLTVTSAQKNPTAFYLCASSIGQGSYEQYFGPGTRLTVT.

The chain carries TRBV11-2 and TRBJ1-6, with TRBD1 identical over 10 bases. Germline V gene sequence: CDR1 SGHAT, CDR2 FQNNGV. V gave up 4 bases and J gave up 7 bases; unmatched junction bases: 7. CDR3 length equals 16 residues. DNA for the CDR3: TGTGCCAGCAGCTCTTCCACGGGACAGGGGAATTCACCCCTCCACTTT. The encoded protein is CASSSSTGQGNSPLHF.

CDR3 region: CASYAKGDRSTEAFF. CDR3 sequence (DNA): TGTGCCAGCTACGCCAAGGGGGATAGGAGCACTGAAGCTTTCTTT. The chain couples TRBV25-1 to TRBJ1-1, with D tentatively TRBD1 (6 bases). There are 15 residues in the CDR3. Germline V lookup: CDR1 MGHDK, CDR2 SYGVNS. The V end was cut by 8 bases, the J end by 4 bases, with 20 bases between.

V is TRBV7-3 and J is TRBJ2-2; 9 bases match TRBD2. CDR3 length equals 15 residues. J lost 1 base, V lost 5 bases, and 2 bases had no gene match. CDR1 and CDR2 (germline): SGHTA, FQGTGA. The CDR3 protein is CASSRSGGNTGELFF. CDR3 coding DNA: TGTGCCAGCAGCCGTAGCGGGGGGAACACCGGGGAGCTGTTTTTT.

CDR3 sequence reads: CASSQEIRGSGGNTIYF. CDR3 nucleotides: TGCGCCAGCAGCCAAGAGATCCGGGGGTCGGGTGGAAACACCATATATTTT. This chain uses TRBV4-1 with TRBJ1-3; possible D gene TRBD1, 5 bases. Germline values: CDR1 MGHRA, CDR2 YSYEKL. CDR3 length: 17 residues. Trimming left V 0 bases short and J 3 bases short, with 15 bases between.

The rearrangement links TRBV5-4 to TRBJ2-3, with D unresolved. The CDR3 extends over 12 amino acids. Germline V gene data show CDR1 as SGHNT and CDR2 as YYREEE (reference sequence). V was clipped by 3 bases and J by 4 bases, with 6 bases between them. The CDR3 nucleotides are TGTGCCAGCAGCTCTGAGGCAGATACGCAGTATTTT. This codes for CASSSEADTQYF.

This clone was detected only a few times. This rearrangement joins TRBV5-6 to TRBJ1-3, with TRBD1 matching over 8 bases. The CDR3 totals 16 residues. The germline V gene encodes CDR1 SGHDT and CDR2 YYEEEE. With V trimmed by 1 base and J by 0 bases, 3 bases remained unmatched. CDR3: CASSLPGTGSGNTIYF. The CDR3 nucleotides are TGTGCCAGCAGCTTGCCAGGGACAGGCTCTGGAAACACCATATATTTT. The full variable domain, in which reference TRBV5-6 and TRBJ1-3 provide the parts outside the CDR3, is DAGVTQSPTHLIKTRGQQVTLRCSPKSGHDTVSWYQQALGQGPQFIFQYYEEEERQRGNFPDRFSGHQFPNYSSELNVNALLLGDSALYLCASSLPGTGSGNTIYFGEGSWLTVV.

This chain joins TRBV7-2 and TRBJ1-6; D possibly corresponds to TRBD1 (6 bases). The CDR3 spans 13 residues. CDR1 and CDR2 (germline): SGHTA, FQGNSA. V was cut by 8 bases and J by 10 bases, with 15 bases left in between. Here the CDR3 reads CASRDTEISPLHF. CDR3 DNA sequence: TGTGCCAGCCGGGACACGGAGATATCACCCCTCCACTTT.

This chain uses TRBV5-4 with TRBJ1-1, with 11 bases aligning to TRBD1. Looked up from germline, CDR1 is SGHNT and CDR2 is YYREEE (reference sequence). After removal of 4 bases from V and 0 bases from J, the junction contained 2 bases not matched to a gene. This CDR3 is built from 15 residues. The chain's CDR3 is CASSKGQGVNTEAFF. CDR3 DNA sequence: TGTGCCAGCAGCAAGGGACAGGGGGTGAACACTGAAGCTTTCTTT.

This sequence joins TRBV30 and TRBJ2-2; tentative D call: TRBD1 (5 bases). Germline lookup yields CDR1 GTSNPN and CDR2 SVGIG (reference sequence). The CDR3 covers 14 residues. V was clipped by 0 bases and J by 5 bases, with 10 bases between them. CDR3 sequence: CAWSVQVTTGELFF. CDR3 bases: TGTGCCTGGAGTGTACAGGTCACAACCGGGGAGCTGTTTTTT.

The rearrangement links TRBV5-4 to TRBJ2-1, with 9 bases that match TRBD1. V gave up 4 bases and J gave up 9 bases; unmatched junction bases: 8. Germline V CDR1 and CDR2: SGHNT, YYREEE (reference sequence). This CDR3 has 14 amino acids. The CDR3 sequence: CASSPGQGEGEQFF. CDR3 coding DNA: TGTGCCAGCAGCCCGGGACAGGGAGAGGGTGAGCAGTTCTTC.

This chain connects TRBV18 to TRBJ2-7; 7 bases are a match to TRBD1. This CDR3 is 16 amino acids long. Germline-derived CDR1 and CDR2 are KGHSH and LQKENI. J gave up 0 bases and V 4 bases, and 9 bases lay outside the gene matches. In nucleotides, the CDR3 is TGTGCCAGCTCACACTCCTCCGGGACAGTCTCCTACGAGCAGTACTTC. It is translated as CASSHSSGTVSYEQYF.

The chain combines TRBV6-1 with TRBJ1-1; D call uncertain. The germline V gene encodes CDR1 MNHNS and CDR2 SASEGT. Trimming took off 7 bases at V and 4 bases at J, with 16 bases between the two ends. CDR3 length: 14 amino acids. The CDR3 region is CASTTPDGSTEAFF. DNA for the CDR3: TGTGCCAGCACCACCCCCGACGGGAGCACTGAAGCTTTCTTT.

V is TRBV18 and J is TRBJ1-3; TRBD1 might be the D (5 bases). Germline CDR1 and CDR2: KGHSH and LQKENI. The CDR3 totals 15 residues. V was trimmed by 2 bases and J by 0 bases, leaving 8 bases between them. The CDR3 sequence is CASSPGAGSGNTIYF. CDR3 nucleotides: TGTGCCAGCTCACCAGGGGCCGGCTCTGGAAACACCATATATTTT.

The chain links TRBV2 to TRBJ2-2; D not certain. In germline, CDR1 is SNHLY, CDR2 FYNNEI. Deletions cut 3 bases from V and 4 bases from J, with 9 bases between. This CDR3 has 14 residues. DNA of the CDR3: TGTGCCAGCAGTGATCTTCTTAGCACCGGGGAGCTGTTTTTT. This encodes CASSDLLSTGELFF.

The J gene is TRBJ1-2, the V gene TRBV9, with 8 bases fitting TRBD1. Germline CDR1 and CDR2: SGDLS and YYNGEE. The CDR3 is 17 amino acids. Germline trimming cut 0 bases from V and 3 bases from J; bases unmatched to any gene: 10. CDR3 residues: CASSVAGRTGPYYGYTF. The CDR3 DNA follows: TGTGCCAGCAGCGTAGCGGGGAGGACAGGGCCTTACTATGGCTACACCTTC.

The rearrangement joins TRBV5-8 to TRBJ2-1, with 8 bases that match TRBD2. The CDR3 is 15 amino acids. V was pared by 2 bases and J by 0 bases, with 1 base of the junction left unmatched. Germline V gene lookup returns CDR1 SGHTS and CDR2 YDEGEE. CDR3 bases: TGTGCCAGCAGCTTCGGGGGGGCCTCCTACAATGAGCAGTTCTTC. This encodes CASSFGGASYNEQFF.

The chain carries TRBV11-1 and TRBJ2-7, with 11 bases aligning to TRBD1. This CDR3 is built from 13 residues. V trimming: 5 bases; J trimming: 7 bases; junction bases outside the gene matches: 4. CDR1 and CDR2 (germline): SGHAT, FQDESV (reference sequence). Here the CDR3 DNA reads TGTGCCAGCAGCGGACAGGGGGCTAGTGAGCAGTACTTC. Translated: CASSGQGASEQYF.

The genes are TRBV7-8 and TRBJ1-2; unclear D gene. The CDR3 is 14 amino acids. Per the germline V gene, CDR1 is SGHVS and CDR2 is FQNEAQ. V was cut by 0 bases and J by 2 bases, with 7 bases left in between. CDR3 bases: TGTGCCAGCAGCTTAGCGAACAGAAACTATGGCTACACCTTC. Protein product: CASSLANRNYGYTF.

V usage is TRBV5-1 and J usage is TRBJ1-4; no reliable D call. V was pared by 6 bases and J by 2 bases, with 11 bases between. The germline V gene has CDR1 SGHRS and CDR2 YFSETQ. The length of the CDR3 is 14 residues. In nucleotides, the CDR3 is TGCGCCAGCACCGCAACATCTACTAATGAAAAACTGTTTTTT. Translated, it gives CASTATSTNEKLFF.

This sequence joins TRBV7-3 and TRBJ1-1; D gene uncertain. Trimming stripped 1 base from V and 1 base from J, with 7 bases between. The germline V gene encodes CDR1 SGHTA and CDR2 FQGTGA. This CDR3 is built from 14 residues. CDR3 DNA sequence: TGTGCCAGCAGCTTAAATCCAGCGAACACTGAAGCTTTCTTT. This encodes CASSLNPANTEAFF.

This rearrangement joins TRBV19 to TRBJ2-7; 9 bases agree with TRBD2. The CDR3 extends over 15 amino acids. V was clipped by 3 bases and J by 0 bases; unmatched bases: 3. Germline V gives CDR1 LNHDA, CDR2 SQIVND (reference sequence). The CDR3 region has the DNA TGTGCCAGTAGTATGCGACTAGCGGCCTCCTACGAGCAGTACTTC. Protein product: CASSMRLAASYEQYF.

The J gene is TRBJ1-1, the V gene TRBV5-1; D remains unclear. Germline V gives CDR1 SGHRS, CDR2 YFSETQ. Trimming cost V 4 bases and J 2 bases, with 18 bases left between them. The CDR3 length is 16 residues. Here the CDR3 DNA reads TGCGCCAGCAGCCCATATCCGCAGGCGATTAACACTGAAGCTTTCTTT. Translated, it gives CASSPYPQAINTEAFF.